This T cell receptor (beta chain) was sequenced in a study of blood T cells in healthy people across ages. Regarding the study as a whole: Expanded clonotype shifts may have been confounded, as the donors had an unknown CMV status.

Primed by a sample-barcoded 5' primer and a J-beta primer mix, a second PCR proceeded for roughly 6 to 12 cycles. TCRdb processed the 5' RACE reads anew with MiXCR; each CDR3 protein has one entry. The sample yields about 1.6 million distinct CDR3 sequences, 30% to 40% seen once. Remarks on this clonotype: The antigen is not known.

The CDR3 is made up of 15 amino acids. Germline CDR1 LGHDT, CDR2 YNNKEL (reference sequence). Trimming cost V 1 base and J 0 bases, with 9 bases left between them. The TCR comes from a woman in her twenties or thirties in good health. What was sequenced was blood. The chain is built from TRBV3-1 and TRBJ2-5, with D possibly matching TRBD1 (5 bases). The DNA of the CDR3 is TGTGCCAGCAGCCAAGCCGACAGCTACCAAGAGACCCAGTACTTC. This gives the protein CASSQADSYQETQYF.